This TCR beta chain comes out of a study of T cells after yellow fever vaccination. This clonotype was counted only a few times. Its antigen remains unknown. Trimming stripped 2 bases from V and 1 base from J, with 16 bases between. The length of the CDR3 is 17 residues. In germline, CDR1 is MNHEY, CDR2 SVGAGI. TCRdb reprocessed the 5' RACE reads with MiXCR, giving one entry per CDR3 protein. The sample has 610,000 or so distinct CDR3 sequences, 9% to 15% seen once. Study results and caveats: The bulk population could contribute abundant contaminating clonotypes to FACS-sorted repertoires.

This receptor was taken from a young man who received the YFV17D yellow fever vaccine. V and J are TRBV6-5 and TRBJ2-3, with D unresolved. The material sequenced was PBMCs, taken on the day of the yellow fever booster vaccination. For the CDR3, the DNA is TGTGCCAGCAGTTACCCCCCCGTCCTAGAAGGCACAGATACGCAGTATTTT. This sequence encodes CASSYPPVLEGTDTQYF.